A selection of T cell receptor beta chains follows, all from one sample in a study of blood T cell repertoires in COVID-19. TCRdb's copy holds only in-frame clones and misses some; the assay was immunoSEQ multiplex PCR. The sample records about 190,000 clones, about three quarters being singletons. Sequencing was carried out using peripheral blood. Receptor source: a woman of 80 years or more with active or convalescent COVID-19. CDR3s include the opening cysteine and the closing phenylalanine or tryptophan. Each record gives: V gene, J gene, clone size, D gene, CDR3 protein, CDR3 DNA. A D gene is named only where the DNA matches it firmly. For some rows the clone size is stated as once, few or many, or as a class when expanded; others skip it.

V: TRBV4-2; J: TRBJ1-1; size: few; D: -; CDR3: CASSQVSSREGAFF; DNA: TGTGCCAGCAGCCAAGTATCGTCGAGGGAGGGAGCTTTCTTT
V: TRBV5-4; J: TRBJ1-2; size: few; D: TRBD1; CDR3: CASSPTQGFANYGYTF; DNA: TGTGCCAGCAGTCCAACACAGGGGTTCGCTAACTATGGCTACACCTTC
V: TRBV27; J: TRBJ2-7; size: few; D: -; CDR3: CASSLGHGYEQYF; DNA: TGTGCCAGCAGCCTCGGACACGGCTACGAGCAGTACTTC
V: TRBV27; J: TRBJ1-6; size: -; D: -; CDR3: CASTNAPDNYNSPLHF; DNA: TGTGCCAGCACCAACGCACCCGACAACTATAATTCACCCCTCCACTTT
V: TRBV13; J: TRBJ1-6; size: few; D: -; CDR3: CASSLRSGAYNSPLHF; DNA: TGTGCCAGCAGCTTACGCTCAGGGGCCTATAATTCACCCCTCCACTTT
V: TRBV19; J: TRBJ2-5; size: -; D: TRBD1; CDR3: CASRRGTGLYQETQYF; DNA: TGTGCCAGTAGAAGGGGGACAGGCCTGTACCAAGAGACCCAGTACTTC
V: TRBV6-2/TRBV6-3; J: TRBJ2-7; size: many; D: TRBD1; CDR3: CASSRTGTASYEQYF; DNA: TGTGCCAGCAGCCGCACTGGGACAGCTTCCTACGAGCAGTACTTC
V: TRBV6-7; J: TRBJ2-3; size: once; D: TRBD2; CDR3: CASSYSTSGAGDTQYF; DNA: TGTGCCAGCAGTTACTCGACTAGCGGGGCCGGAGATACGCAGTATTTT
V: TRBV24-1; J: TRBJ1-1; size: -; D: -; CDR3: CATSGQANTEAFF; DNA: TGTGCCACCAGTGGACAGGCGAACACTGAAGCTTTCTTT
V: TRBV6-5; J: TRBJ2-2; size: -; D: TRBD1; CDR3: CASSRGPGAGELFF; DNA: TGTGCCAGCAGCAGGGGGCCTGGAGCCGGGGAGCTGTTTTTT
V: TRBV12-3/TRBV12-4; J: TRBJ2-7; size: -; D: -; CDR3: CASSFGLGYEQYF; DNA: TGTGCCAGCAGTTTTGGACTGGGCTACGAGCAGTACTTC
V: TRBV9; J: TRBJ2-7; size: once; D: -; CDR3: CASSVGAGIDEQYF; DNA: TGTGCCAGCAGCGTAGGGGCAGGGATCGACGAGCAGTACTTC
V: TRBV7-8; J: TRBJ1-1; size: -; D: -; CDR3: CASSLEQGRGAFF; DNA: TGTGCCAGCAGCTTAGAACAGGGACGGGGAGCTTTCTTT
V: TRBV28; J: TRBJ2-3; size: -; D: -; CDR3: CASSLVQGYDTQYF; DNA: TGTGCCAGCAGTTTGGTTCAGGGTTATGATACGCAGTATTTT
V: TRBV6-1; J: TRBJ1-3; size: -; D: TRBD1; CDR3: CASSEGQGRSGNTIYF; DNA: TGTGCCAGCAGTGAGGGACAGGGGAGGTCTGGAAACACCATATATTTT
V: TRBV12-3/TRBV12-4; J: TRBJ1-2; size: -; D: TRBD1; CDR3: CASSPGGRYGYTF; DNA: TGTGCCAGCAGTCCAGGGGGCCGCTATGGCTACACCTTC
V: TRBV6-4; J: TRBJ2-1; size: -; D: -; CDR3: CASSEASGANEQFF; DNA: TGTGCCAGCAGTGAGGCTTCAGGGGCTAATGAGCAGTTCTTC
V: TRBV9; J: TRBJ1-6; size: -; D: -; CDR3: CASSPRGDSANSPLHF; DNA: TGTGCCAGCAGCCCCCGGGGGGATTCGGCCAATTCACCCCTCCACTTT
V: TRBV4-1; J: TRBJ1-1; size: -; D: -; CDR3: CASSLPGRHLNTEAFF; DNA: TGCGCCAGCAGCCTTCCCGGCAGACACTTGAACACTGAAGCTTTCTTT
V: TRBV28; J: TRBJ2-7; size: once; D: -; CDR3: CASSLRSGEEQYF; DNA: TGTGCCAGCAGTTTACGGTCAGGGGAAGAGCAGTACTTC
V: TRBV6-5; J: TRBJ1-1; size: -; D: -; CDR3: CARPVRGCAEAFF; DNA: TGTGCCAGGCCGGTAAGGGGTTGCGCTGAAGCTTTCTTT
V: TRBV6-6; J: TRBJ1-2; size: once; D: TRBD1; CDR3: CASSPSGPVDRGRGYTF; DNA: TGTGCCAGCAGTCCGAGCGGACCCGTGGACAGGGGGCGAGGCTACACCTTC
V: TRBV4-3; J: TRBJ2-5; size: -; D: -; CDR3: CASSQDNPASPETQYF; DNA: TGCGCCAGCAGCCAAGATAATCCCGCTAGCCCGGAGACCCAGTACTTC
V: TRBV19; J: TRBJ1-5; size: -; D: -; CDR3: CASSIPRFNQPQHF; DNA: TGTGCCAGTAGTATTCCCAGGTTCAATCAGCCCCAGCATTTT
V: TRBV28; J: TRBJ2-6; size: -; D: -; CDR3: CASSPGGAGANVLTF; DNA: TGTGCCAGCAGTCCCGGGGGTGCTGGGGCCAACGTCCTGACTTTC
V: TRBV5-1; J: TRBJ2-5; size: -; D: -; CDR3: CASSPAGIYQETQYF; DNA: TGCGCCAGCAGTCCGGCAGGGATCTACCAAGAGACCCAGTACTTC
V: TRBV11-1; J: TRBJ2-7; size: -; D: TRBD1; CDR3: CASSLGTGAERQYF; DNA: TGTGCCAGCAGCTTAGGGACAGGGGCGGAGAGACAGTACTTC
V: TRBV5-1; J: TRBJ1-1; size: -; D: TRBD1; CDR3: CASSLDRGKPNTEAFF; DNA: TGCGCCAGCAGCTTGGACAGGGGGAAACCGAACACTGAAGCTTTCTTT
V: TRBV4-3; J: TRBJ1-2; size: -; D: -; CDR3: CASSQDGQGSYGYTF; DNA: TGCGCCAGCAGCCAAGATGGGCAGGGGAGCTATGGCTACACCTTC
V: TRBV19; J: TRBJ1-2; size: -; D: -; CDR3: CASSYRLYGYTF; DNA: TGTGCCAGTAGTTACCGACTCTATGGCTACACCTTC
V: TRBV27; J: TRBJ2-2; size: -; D: -; CDR3: CASSLLTGELFF; DNA: TGTGCCAGCAGTTTACTTACCGGGGAGCTGTTTTTT
V: TRBV10-3; J: TRBJ2-7; size: once; D: TRBD2; CDR3: CAISDSGGLSYEQYF; DNA: TGTGCCATCAGTGATAGCGGGGGCCTCTCCTACGAGCAGTACTTC
V: TRBV3-1/TRBV3-2; J: TRBJ1-1; size: -; D: -; CDR3: CASSQDQYRPEAFF; DNA: TGTGCCAGCAGCCAAGATCAGTACAGACCTGAAGCTTTCTTT
V: TRBV27; J: TRBJ2-7; size: -; D: TRBD1; CDR3: CASSWTGGNSEQYF; DNA: TGTGCCAGCAGTTGGACAGGGGGGAATTCCGAGCAGTACTTC
V: TRBV24-1; J: TRBJ2-5; size: -; D: TRBD2; CDR3: CATSDFPSGGVETQYF; DNA: TGTGCCACCAGTGATTTCCCTAGCGGGGGGGTAGAGACCCAGTACTTC
V: TRBV10-2; J: TRBJ1-1; size: -; D: -; CDR3: CASSGVGANTEAFF; DNA: TGCGCCAGCAGTGGAGTAGGAGCTAACACTGAAGCTTTCTTT
V: TRBV4-3; J: TRBJ2-7; size: many; D: -; CDR3: CASSQAGLSIHEQYF; DNA: TGCGCCAGCAGCCAAGCCGGTCTTTCTATCCACGAGCAGTACTTC
V: TRBV6-5; J: TRBJ1-2; size: -; D: -; CDR3: CASSYRPGEYGYTF; DNA: TGTGCCAGCAGTTACCGACCAGGGGAATATGGCTACACCTTC
V: TRBV20-1; J: TRBJ2-7; size: once; D: -; CDR3: CSASLGLAYEQYF; DNA: TGCAGTGCTAGTTTGGGGCTAGCCTACGAGCAGTACTTC
V: TRBV29-1; J: TRBJ1-4; size: -; D: -; CDR3: CSVGRGQFGNEKLFF; DNA: TGCAGCGTTGGAAGAGGACAGTTCGGGAATGAAAAACTGTTTTTT
V: TRBV27; J: TRBJ2-1; size: -; D: -; CDR3: CASSLSGGNEQFF; DNA: TGTGCCAGCAGTTTATCCGGGGGTAATGAGCAGTTCTTC
V: TRBV13; J: TRBJ2-5; size: -; D: TRBD2; CDR3: CASSYSSGVQETQYF; DNA: TGTGCCAGCAGCTACTCTAGCGGGGTACAAGAGACCCAGTACTTC
V: TRBV5-8; J: TRBJ2-7; size: -; D: TRBD1; CDR3: CASSYTGTGDDEQYF; DNA: TGTGCCAGCAGCTACACCGGGACAGGGGACGACGAGCAGTACTTC
V: TRBV2; J: TRBJ2-7; size: -; D: TRBD1; CDR3: CASSLQGAGEQYF; DNA: TGTGCCAGCAGTCTACAGGGGGCAGGGGAGCAGTACTTC
V: TRBV18; J: TRBJ1-6; size: -; D: -; CDR3: CASSLDHPGNSPLHF; DNA: TGTGCCAGCTCCCTAGATCACCCAGGGAATTCACCCCTCCACTTT
V: TRBV15; J: TRBJ1-1; size: -; D: TRBD1; CDR3: CATSRGGAGGNTEAFF; DNA: TGTGCCACCAGCAGAGGAGGGGCAGGGGGGAACACTGAAGCTTTCTTT